This entry concerns a single T cell receptor (beta chain). Its antigen is still unknown. No base quality values were provided; no much bigger clone lies one nucleotide off. The CDR3 runs 14 residues from the cysteine to the phenylalanine. The DNA shown is the 42-base CDR3, in frame from base 1. CDR1 MDHEN and CDR2 SYDVKM are derived from the germline V gene. Relative to germline, V is missing 6 bases and J is missing 2 bases, with 6 bases of the junction outside any gene match. These data are taken from a study of T cell responses to AZD1222 COVID-19 vaccine (dated by TCRdb to the early 2020s). For the wider study: AZD1222 recipients with second doses at about 4 weeks or about 12 weeks were pooled, because spike-specific TCR depth and breadth did not differ between schedules. A total of 240 or so trial participants underwent TCR sequencing, of whom 207 had received two doses of AZD1222 and about 25 had received two doses of the MenACWY control vaccine. Trial participants were enrolled by age into 18-55, 56-69 and 70-plus year subgroups, with roughly 160, 29 and 62 TCR-sequenced participants respectively. Study-wide conclusions, independent of this receptor: A significant rise in spike-specific TCR breadth and depth was observed after two AZD1222 doses relative to day 0 and relative to MenACWY recipients. Conclusions about previously exposed vaccinees were limited because only 6 or 7 AZD1222 recipients were SARS-CoV-2 seropositive at baseline. Participants were mostly white British and included more females than males, and it was suggested by the authors that clonal diversity may have been underestimated. The vaccine-associated CD4 TCRs covered the entire spike protein, and the dominant responses fell in regions 160-218 and 743-854. Because no day 14 peak-response samples were available, repertoires were characterized only after the peak T cell response. Nearly half of unique spike-specific TCRs reportedly recognized epitopes outside regions mutated in the B.1.351 and B.1.1.7 variants. The 56-69-year group was small, and its depth increase did not reach significance, likely because of low power.

The CDR3 regions of human TCRbeta chains were analyzed by immunosequencing. Regarding the original processing steps: Repertoire TCRs were matched against a reference library of SARS-CoV-2-specific TCRs generated with the MIRA antigen-specificity platform. Breadth meant the fraction of unique TCRs that were SARS-CoV-2-associated, whereas depth meant the fraction of total T cells that were SARS-CoV-2-associated. Using the MIRA data, each spike-specific TCR was assigned both to the spike region to which the TCR was reactive and to a CD4 or CD8 class. Log10-transformed breadth and depth values were compared by one-way ANOVA with Sidak's multiple comparisons tests. Drawn from immuneACCESS, this table holds only the in-frame rearrangements with V and J called that TCRdb kept. Clones are partly lost; checked studies trace under half to an unresolved V gene and leave the rest unexplained. Clone size and the V and J calls come from that table; the DNA yielded D and trimming. The sample records over 150,000 clones, around 90% of which are singletons. Roughly 2.9% of the sample rests with the top ten.

Interpreted using the paper, the time point label stands for: baseline before first vaccination. The vaccinee samples were drawn from two UK trials, COV001 and COV002, one of which was a single-blind randomized controlled phase 2/3 trial testing AZD1222 (ChAdOx1 nCoV-19) in healthy adults. For TCRbeta chain sequencing, PBMC samples were collected from trial participants at day 0 and at day 28 after the second dose. The sequencing here drew on peripheral blood, taken on day 0 of AZD1222 vaccination. This clonotype was obtained from an adult in good health. This chain is built from TRBV28 and TRBJ1-2; 7 bases in the junction line up with TRBD1. The base sequence is TGTGCCAGCAGCCTCGGGACAGTAAACTATGGCTACACCTTC. Its coded protein is CASSLGTVNYGYTF.